Listed below are T cell receptor beta chains from one sample, sequenced in a study of T cell changes during pregnancy in multiple sclerosis. TCRdb's copy holds only in-frame clones and misses some; the assay was immunoSEQ multiplex PCR. The table lists around 38,000 clones, 91% of them singletons. The sequencing here drew on CD8+ T cells from peripheral blood mononuclear cells, taken in the second trimester of pregnancy. These receptors came from a female donor with multiple sclerosis, enrolled in a pregnancy study. CDR3s leave out the opening cysteine and the closing phenylalanine or tryptophan. Expanded clones get a size class; other rows say once, few or many, or leave the size out.

clone_size: .; j_call: TRBJ1-4; v_call: TRBV7-6; cdr3_aa: ASSYGTGVLYNEKLF
clone_size: .; j_call: TRBJ1-1; v_call: TRBV5-1; cdr3_aa: ASSTKPLTEAF
clone_size: .; j_call: TRBJ1-4; v_call: TRBV2; cdr3_aa: ASRKTVTATNEKLF
clone_size: .; j_call: TRBJ2-2; v_call: TRBV9; cdr3_aa: ASSGRDRGTIGELF
clone_size: .; j_call: TRBJ1-2; v_call: TRBV4-1; cdr3_aa: ASSQSEAFGYT
clone_size: .; j_call: TRBJ2-7; v_call: TRBV4-1; cdr3_aa: ASSQEASGRWYEQY
clone_size: .; j_call: TRBJ2-2; v_call: TRBV19; cdr3_aa: ASSMGGSWGGVGELF
clone_size: .; j_call: TRBJ2-3; v_call: TRBV6-6; cdr3_aa: ASSYRLAGRADTQY
clone_size: .; j_call: TRBJ2-7; v_call: TRBV4-1; cdr3_aa: ASSQETSQSYEQY
clone_size: .; j_call: TRBJ2-7; v_call: TRBV4-3; cdr3_aa: ASSQDYRGPPYEQY
clone_size: .; j_call: TRBJ1-1; v_call: TRBV7-6; cdr3_aa: ASSLVQGGRDTEAF
clone_size: .; j_call: TRBJ1-5; v_call: TRBV4-2; cdr3_aa: ASSPEWGDLYPQH
clone_size: .; j_call: TRBJ2-3; v_call: TRBV19; cdr3_aa: ASIEGGTDTQY
clone_size: .; j_call: TRBJ2-7; v_call: TRBV27; cdr3_aa: ASSGGSSYEQY
clone_size: .; j_call: TRBJ1-1; v_call: TRBV27; cdr3_aa: ASSLIRNTEAF
clone_size: .; j_call: TRBJ1-5; v_call: TRBV6-1; cdr3_aa: ASSDWDYSNQPQH
clone_size: once; j_call: TRBJ2-3; v_call: TRBV10-3; cdr3_aa: AISAGTPLITDTQY
clone_size: .; j_call: TRBJ1-5; v_call: TRBV19; cdr3_aa: ASSITDRGDQPQH
clone_size: once; j_call: TRBJ2-7; v_call: TRBV29-1; cdr3_aa: SVDRGNEQY
clone_size: .; j_call: TRBJ2-7; v_call: TRBV5-4; cdr3_aa: ASSIEGDAYEQY
clone_size: once; j_call: TRBJ2-4; v_call: TRBV27; cdr3_aa: ASSLSAGRAKNIQY
clone_size: .; j_call: TRBJ2-5; v_call: TRBV9; cdr3_aa: ASSQDRRDPQETQY
clone_size: .; j_call: TRBJ2-2; v_call: TRBV25-1; cdr3_aa: ASSGSPPDTGELF
clone_size: .; j_call: TRBJ2-6; v_call: TRBV5-8; cdr3_aa: ASSFPGGSGANVLT
clone_size: .; j_call: TRBJ1-1; v_call: TRBV10-2; cdr3_aa: ASLGTGQVFGTEAF
clone_size: once; j_call: TRBJ1-2; v_call: TRBV4-1; cdr3_aa: ASSQETDRGYGYT
clone_size: .; j_call: TRBJ2-7; v_call: TRBV10-2; cdr3_aa: ASSRDRYEQY
clone_size: .; j_call: TRBJ2-1; v_call: TRBV19; cdr3_aa: ASRSGYNEQF
clone_size: .; j_call: TRBJ2-3; v_call: TRBV30; cdr3_aa: AWSTPLLAGGPEDTQY
clone_size: .; j_call: TRBJ2-1; v_call: TRBV27; cdr3_aa: ASSPGTGGGNEQF
clone_size: .; j_call: TRBJ2-7; v_call: TRBV4-1; cdr3_aa: ASSQERQNYEQY
clone_size: .; j_call: TRBJ2-3; v_call: TRBV10-3; cdr3_aa: AISEATGTPNTDTQY
clone_size: .; j_call: TRBJ2-2; v_call: TRBV19; cdr3_aa: ASSRAGELF
clone_size: .; j_call: TRBJ2-5; v_call: TRBV7-2; cdr3_aa: ASSSSGGPQETQY
clone_size: .; j_call: TRBJ1-3; v_call: TRBV9; cdr3_aa: ASSVGDSSGNTIY
clone_size: .; j_call: TRBJ2-7; v_call: TRBV7-9; cdr3_aa: ASSPGQDSYEQY
clone_size: .; j_call: TRBJ1-1; v_call: TRBV19; cdr3_aa: ASSTEFTMNTEAF
clone_size: .; j_call: TRBJ2-7; v_call: TRBV6-6; cdr3_aa: ASSYDRRGSYEQY
clone_size: .; j_call: TRBJ2-7; v_call: TRBV29-1; cdr3_aa: SVDGLADPYEQY
clone_size: .; j_call: TRBJ2-1; v_call: TRBV11-2; cdr3_aa: ASSLVSGGDEQF
clone_size: .; j_call: TRBJ2-1; v_call: TRBV5-1; cdr3_aa: ASRTMAYEQF
clone_size: .; j_call: TRBJ1-2; v_call: TRBV29-1; cdr3_aa: SVEDGWGYT